The clone carrying this TCR beta chain was seen many times. These data originate in a study of T cells in Graves' hyperthyroidism and ophthalmopathy. V lost 1 base and J 3 bases, leaving 13 bases between the germline ends. Looked up from germline, CDR1 is SGHVS and CDR2 is FQNEAQ. The CDR3 runs 15 residues. RNA transcripts were the template for amplifying TCR beta CDR3 regions. HTBI primers drove first-round RT-PCR of the TCR CDR3. TCRdb re-analysed the multiplex PCR reads in MiXCR, keeping a single row per CDR3 protein. Among roughly 570,000 distinct CDR3 sequences listed, 46% were seen once. V usage is TRBV7-8 and J usage is TRBJ2-7; tentatively, D is TRBD1 (6 bases). The sequencing sample was made of peripheral blood or thyroid tissue (not recorded which). This receptor was obtained from a young woman with Graves' hyperthyroidism. The CDR3 DNA reads TGTGCCAGCAGCTTAGTTGAGGGGGTGGGCTACGAGCAGTACTTC. This gives the protein CASSLVEGVGYEQYF.